Following are 16 T cell receptor beta chains from one sample sequenced in a study of CXCR3-negative and CXCR3-positive naive CD8 T cells. The TRB libraries of cDNA were built by UMI-labeled 5' RACE. Using the 5' RACE reads, TCRdb records one entry per CDR3 protein without DNA. The table for this sample gives roughly 71,000 distinct CDR3 sequences. Sequencing input: naive CXCR3- CD8+ T cells from blood. Subset in this sample: CD45RO-CCR7+CD27+CD95- naive CD8+ T cells lacking CXCR3 (TNR3-). These receptors were collected from a human donor in good health. Some clones in this sample may be carry-over from other donors' samples.

The chain couples TRBV4-1 to TRBJ2-2; with no DNA, the TCRdb D assignment of TRBD1 cannot be verified. This CDR3 contains 16 residues. Germline V lookup: CDR1 MGHRA, CDR2 YSYEKL. CDR3: CASSQTGTANTGELFF.

The V call is TRBV7-9, the J call TRBJ2-7; TCRdb calls TRBD1, which cannot be checked without DNA. The V gene's germline CDR1 is SEHNR and CDR2 FQNEAQ (reference sequence). This CDR3 spans 14 amino acids. The CDR3 protein is CASSPRDHSYEQYF.

The chain employs TRBV3-1 and TRBJ1-2. Germline V gene lookup returns CDR1 LGHDT and CDR2 YNNKEL (reference sequence). There are 14 residues in the CDR3. The CDR3 protein is CASSQGSRPYGYTF.

This chain connects TRBV12-3 or TRBV12-4 to TRBJ2-5; TCRdb's D gene call, TRBD2, goes unchecked for lack of DNA. The CDR3 totals 16 residues. CDR3: CASRGTSGGASETQYF.

This CDR3 reads CSARGQETPLYNEQFF. The chain links TRBV20-1 to TRBJ2-1. The CDR3 sequence is 16 residues long. Germline CDR1 reads DFQATT; CDR2 reads SNEGSKA (reference sequence).

The chain uses TRBV12-3 or TRBV12-4 and TRBJ2-7; TCRdb indicates TRBD2, and absent DNA this call remains unverified. This CDR3 is built from 12 residues. CDR3: CASGSGIVEQYF.

The chain joins TRBV12-3 or TRBV12-4 to TRBJ2-3; no DNA is available, so the TRBD1 call from TCRdb remains unchecked. The CDR3 extends over 15 amino acids. The CDR3 loop is CASSLIGGDTDTQYF.

The rearrangement links TRBV2 to TRBJ2-1; the D call of TRBD1 rests on TCRdb alone, since no DNA is present to check it. The CDR3 loop spans 22 amino acids. Germline V gives CDR1 SNHLY, CDR2 FYNNEI. CDR3 loop: CASSDPRGSGGLVKSSYNEQFF. Filled out from reference TRBV2 and TRBJ2-1, the complete variable domain reads EPEVTQTPSHQVTQMGQEVILRCVPISNHLYFYWYRQILGQKVEFLVSFYNNEISEKSEIFDDQFSVERPDGSNFTLKIRSTKLEDSAMYFCASSDPRGSGGLVKSSYNEQFFGPGTRLTVL.

The chain recombines TRBV28 with TRBJ2-1. The CDR3 is made up of 14 amino acids. In germline, CDR1 is MDHEN, CDR2 SYDVKM. The CDR3 loop is CASQTSRSYNEQFF.

The rearrangement uses TRBV28 and TRBJ2-7; there is no DNA to check the TCRdb D call of TRBD2. Germline V gives CDR1 MDHEN, CDR2 SYDVKM. CDR3 length: 13 residues. The CDR3 sequence is CASSFPSGYEQYF.

The V call is TRBV5-1, the J call TRBJ2-1; without DNA, the TCRdb call of TRBD1 cannot be checked. Germline V gene data show CDR1 as SGHRS and CDR2 as YFSETQ. This CDR3 is 15 amino acids long. CDR3 sequence: CASSATGTAYNEQFF.

This chain connects TRBV29-1 to TRBJ2-7; TCRdb returns TRBD1, unconfirmable since there is no DNA. In germline, CDR1 is SQVTM, CDR2 ANQGSEA. CDR3 size: 14 residues. The CDR3 loop reads CSVGQGFGAYEQYF.

V usage is TRBV29-1 and J usage is TRBJ2-7; TCRdb picks TRBD1, but there is no DNA to check that call. Germline V lookup: CDR1 SQVTM, CDR2 ANQGSEA. The CDR3 loop spans 13 amino acids. This CDR3 is CSVDRPGRYKQYF.

The rearrangement joins TRBV29-1 to TRBJ1-2. The CDR3 loop spans 14 amino acids. Germline-derived CDR1 and CDR2 are SQVTM and ANQGSEA. CDR3 protein: CSVADLPLFYGYTF.

This rearrangement joins TRBV4-1 to TRBJ1-2. The CDR3 loop spans 15 amino acids. CDR1 and CDR2 from the germline V gene are MGHRA and YSYEKL. This chain's CDR3 is CASSHGIGMNYGYTF.

J is TRBJ2-1 and V is TRBV7-3; there is no DNA to check the TCRdb D call of TRBD2. The CDR3 runs 18 residues. Germline values: CDR1 SGHTA, CDR2 FQGTGA. The chain's CDR3 is CASSLTLAGGLSYNEQFF.